A single sample is the source of the 22 T cell receptor beta chains below, sequenced in a study of T cells after yellow fever vaccination. TCRdb re-analysed the 5' RACE reads in MiXCR, keeping a single row per CDR3 protein. Of 500,000 to 650,000 distinct CDR3 sequences in the sample, around 17% were seen once. The source material was PBMCs, sampled more than 4 days after the first yellow fever vaccination. The origin of the receptors is a man aged 18-30 years who received the YFV17D yellow fever vaccine.

The chain couples TRBV6-2 or TRBV6-3 to TRBJ2-3; unclear D gene. The germline V gene encodes CDR1 MNHEY and CDR2 SVGEGT. The V gene lost 8 bases and the J gene lost 7 bases, with 13 bases spanning the gap. The CDR3 is made up of 12 amino acids. The chain's CDR3 is CASCDPMNTQYF. CDR3 bases: TGTGCCAGCTGTGACCCCATGAATACGCAGTATTTT.

V usage is TRBV7-2 and J usage is TRBJ1-2; 9 nucleotides align to TRBD1. The CDR3 covers 14 residues. Trimming removed 1 base from V and 8 bases from J; junction bases left unmatched: 5. CDR1 is SGHTA, CDR2 FQGNSA, per germline. CDR3 loop: CASSLVSTGGGYTF. CDR3 nucleotide sequence: TGTGCCAGCAGCTTAGTTTCGACAGGGGGAGGCTACACCTTC. The entire variable domain, with the rest obtained from reference TRBV7-2 and TRBJ1-2, is as follows: GAGVSQSPSNKVTEKGKDVELRCDPISGHTALYWYRQSLGQGLEFLIYFQGNSAPDKSGLPSDRFSAERTGGSVSTLTIQRTQQEDSAVYLCASSLVSTGGGYTFGSGTRLTVV.

V gene TRBV4-2 combines with J gene TRBJ1-1; D gene ambiguous. The germline gives CDR1 LGHNA, CDR2 YNFKEQ. The CDR3 contains 12 residues. V gave up 0 bases and J gave up 8 bases, with 7 bases separating them. This CDR3 is CASSQDLREAFF. In nucleotides, the CDR3 is TGTGCCAGCAGCCAAGATTTGCGGGAAGCTTTCTTT.

The chain uses TRBV7-2 and TRBJ1-6, with a weak D call TRBD1 (5 bases). V dropped 2 bases and J dropped 9 bases, with 11 bases sitting between them. The CDR3 consists of 14 residues. Germline V gives CDR1 SGHTA, CDR2 FQGNSA. DNA of the CDR3: TGTGCCAGCAGCTTAAGCGGGGGTACTTCACCCCTCCACTTT. Residues: CASSLSGGTSPLHF. Complete variable domain (other parts from reference TRBV7-2 and TRBJ1-6): GAGVSQSPSNKVTEKGKDVELRCDPISGHTALYWYRQSLGQGLEFLIYFQGNSAPDKSGLPSDRFSAERTGGSVSTLTIQRTQQEDSAVYLCASSLSGGTSPLHFGNGTRLTVT.

The chain employs TRBV7-2 and TRBJ2-5; 10 bases agree with TRBD2. This CDR3 has 15 amino acids. Germline CDR1 is SGHTA and CDR2 is FQGNSA. V gave up 7 bases and J gave up 2 bases; unmatched junction bases: 7. CDR3 region: CASTIGTSVQETQYF. The CDR3 nucleotides are TGTGCCAGCACCATAGGGACTAGCGTACAAGAGACCCAGTACTTC.

V usage is TRBV7-9 and J usage is TRBJ1-2; 12 nucleotides match TRBD1. Trimming cost V 3 bases and J 4 bases; bases outside gene matches: 6. Germline V gene data show CDR1 as SEHNR and CDR2 as FQNEAQ (reference sequence). This CDR3 contains 16 residues. The CDR3 is CASSFTGTGGVYGYTF. CDR3 sequence (DNA): TGTGCCAGCAGCTTCACCGGGACAGGGGGCGTCTATGGCTACACCTTC.

V gene TRBV5-1 combines with J gene TRBJ1-2, with D possibly being TRBD1 (6 bases). The CDR3 is 14 amino acids. Germline CDR1 SGHRS, CDR2 YFSETQ. Trimming took off 2 bases at V and 7 bases at J, with 15 bases between the two ends. The chain's CDR3 is CASSFGHRVGGYTF. CDR3 bases: TGCGCCAGCAGCTTCGGACACAGGGTGGGTGGCTACACCTTC.

The sample holds a few counts of this clonotype. The CDR3 loop is CASSVARGGHNEQFF. The CDR3 nucleotides are TGTGCCAGCAGCGTAGCCCGGGGGGGGCACAATGAGCAGTTCTTC. V usage is TRBV9 and J usage is TRBJ2-1; TRBD2 matches 8 bases. Germline-derived CDR1 and CDR2 are SGDLS and YYNGEE. V was pared by 0 bases and J by 5 bases, with 4 bases of the junction left unmatched. The CDR3 contains 15 residues.

This sequence joins TRBV7-2 and TRBJ1-2, with 9 bases that match TRBD1. The CDR3 contains 16 residues. With V trimmed by 1 base and J by 0 bases, 3 bases remained unmatched. CDR1 and CDR2 from the germline V gene are SGHTA and FQGNSA. The chain's CDR3 is CASSLGGQGANYGYTF. In DNA form, the CDR3 reads TGTGCCAGCAGCTTAGGGGGACAGGGTGCTAACTATGGCTACACCTTC.

A few counts support this clonotype. This may be a read error, as it is one base from a much larger clone. This chain links TRBV4-1 with TRBJ2-3; 9 positions agree with TRBD2. Unmatched junction bases numbered 1, after V lost 2 bases and J lost 1 base. CDR3 size: 15 residues. Germline V gives CDR1 MGHRA, CDR2 YSYEKL. The CDR3 here is CASSQSSGGTDTQYF. The DNA of the CDR3 is TGCGCCAGCAGCCAATCTAGCGGGGGCACAGATACGCAGTATTTT.

A few counts support this clonotype. The rearrangement links TRBV11-1 to TRBJ1-6, with D possibly matching TRBD1 (5 bases). CDR3 length: 16 residues. The germline V and J ends were trimmed by 3 bases and 3 bases, with 12 bases remaining between them. The germline gives CDR1 SGHAT, CDR2 FQDESV (reference sequence). The CDR3 DNA reads TGTGCCAGCAGCTTGGGGACCTCGGGCTATAATTCACCCCTCCACTTT. Translating gives CASSLGTSGYNSPLHF.

This clonotype was observed a handful of times. The chain combines TRBV29-1 with TRBJ2-2; a weak D match, TRBD1 (7 bases). In germline, CDR1 is SQVTM, CDR2 ANQGSEA. The V and J ends lost 5 bases and 2 bases respectively, with 15 bases between them. CDR3 length: 15 amino acids. CDR3 loop: CSVRGDSRNTGELFF. The CDR3 nucleotides are TGCAGCGTTAGGGGGGACAGCCGCAACACCGGGGAGCTGTTTTTT.

A few counts support this clonotype. V usage is TRBV3-1 and J usage is TRBJ1-1; D unclear. V lost 0 bases and J 3 bases, leaving 11 bases between the germline ends. In germline, CDR1 is LGHDT, CDR2 YNNKEL (reference sequence). This CDR3 has 15 residues. The chain's CDR3 is CASSQDMKGYTEAFF. CDR3 DNA: TGTGCCAGCAGCCAAGATATGAAGGGATACACTGAAGCTTTCTTT.

A few counts support this clonotype. J is TRBJ1-5 and V is TRBV6-2 or TRBV6-3, with 7 bases identical to TRBD1. This CDR3 is 17 amino acids long. Germline lookup yields CDR1 MNHEY and CDR2 SVGEGT. Trimming at V came to 0 bases and at J to 0 bases, leaving 5 bases not matched to a gene. The DNA for the CDR3 is TGTGCCAGCAGTTACTCGACAGGGCGGGGTAGCAATCAGCCCCAGCATTTT. This gives the protein CASSYSTGRGSNQPQHF.

The chain joins TRBV2 to TRBJ2-1; D uncertain. The germline gives CDR1 SNHLY, CDR2 FYNNEI. Trimming pared 6 bases from V and 3 bases from J, leaving 9 bases between. This CDR3 spans 13 amino acids. CDR3 region: CASRKGGYNEQFF. CDR3 in DNA: TGTGCCAGCAGAAAGGGTGGCTACAATGAGCAGTTCTTC.

This clonotype showed up just a few times. The rearrangement links TRBV20-1 to TRBJ2-7, with 9 bases fitting TRBD1. V lost 0 bases, J lost 2 bases, and 2 bases stayed unmatched. The CDR3 length is 14 residues. From germline, CDR1 is DFQATT and CDR2 SNEGSKA (reference sequence). CDR3 protein: CSARDRQGAYEQYF. As DNA, the CDR3 is TGCAGTGCTAGAGATAGACAGGGGGCCTACGAGCAGTACTTC.

The table lists this clonotype with a few counts. The chain links TRBV11-2 to TRBJ2-3; no clear D. The CDR3 is made up of 16 amino acids. V shed 2 bases and J shed 3 bases, with 15 bases lying between them. Per the germline V gene, CDR1 is SGHAT and CDR2 is FQNNGV. For the CDR3, the DNA is TGTGCCAGCAGCTTATTCTTGGGGATCGGGACAGATACGCAGTATTTT. Its translation: CASSLFLGIGTDTQYF.

V usage is TRBV7-6 and J usage is TRBJ2-1; D may be TRBD2 (6 bases). CDR3 length: 16 residues. Germline lookup yields CDR1 SGHVS and CDR2 FNYEAQ. The V and J ends lost 2 bases and 2 bases respectively, with 13 bases between them. CDR3 protein: CASSLLAGFPYNEQFF. For the CDR3, the DNA is TGTGCCAGCAGCTTATTGGCGGGGTTCCCCTACAATGAGCAGTTCTTC.

The V call is TRBV18, the J call TRBJ1-2; 7 bases match TRBD1. Unmatched junction bases numbered 3, after V lost 4 bases and J lost 4 bases. The CDR3 is 13 residues long. The germline gives CDR1 KGHSH, CDR2 LQKENI. The CDR3 protein is CASSQQGIYGYTF. CDR3 coding DNA: TGTGCCAGCTCACAACAGGGGATCTATGGCTACACCTTC.

This clonotype appeared a few times. The chain uses TRBV5-6 and TRBJ2-3; a weak D match, TRBD2 (6 bases). The V gene's germline CDR1 is SGHDT and CDR2 YYEEEE. This CDR3 has 17 residues. Trimming took off 1 base at V and 0 bases at J, with 15 bases between the two ends. CDR3 sequence: CASSLTQTGTSTDTQYF. The CDR3 DNA follows: TGTGCCAGCAGCTTGACTCAAACGGGGACTAGCACAGATACGCAGTATTTT.

The chain combines TRBV18 with TRBJ1-1; D ambiguous. The V gene lost 3 bases and the J gene lost 0 bases, with 8 bases spanning the gap. Germline lookup yields CDR1 KGHSH and CDR2 LQKENI. CDR3 length equals 14 residues. In DNA, the CDR3 is TGTGCCAGCTCACCGGGTTTTATGAACACTGAAGCTTTCTTT. Protein sequence: CASSPGFMNTEAFF.

In its sample, this clonotype was seen a few times. The V gene is TRBV5-1, the J gene TRBJ1-1; no clear D gene. Looked up from germline, CDR1 is SGHRS and CDR2 is YFSETQ. V was clipped by 4 bases and J by 1 base, with 8 bases between them. This CDR3 has 13 amino acids. DNA of the CDR3: TGCGCCAGCAGCGCGCCGCCGAACACTGAAGCTTTCTTT. This gives the protein CASSAPPNTEAFF.